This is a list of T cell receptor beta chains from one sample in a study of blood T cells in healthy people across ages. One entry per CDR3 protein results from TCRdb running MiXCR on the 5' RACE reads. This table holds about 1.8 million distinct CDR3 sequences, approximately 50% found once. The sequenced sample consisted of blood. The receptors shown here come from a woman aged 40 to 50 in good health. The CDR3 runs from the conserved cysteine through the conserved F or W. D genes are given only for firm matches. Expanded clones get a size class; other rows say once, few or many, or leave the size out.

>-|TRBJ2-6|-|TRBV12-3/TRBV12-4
TGTGCCAGCAGTACCAGGGTATCGGACTCTGGGGCCAACGTCCTGACTTTC
CASSTRVSDSGANVLTF
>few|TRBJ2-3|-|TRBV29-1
TGCAGCGTTGAAGGGGGGGCAGGGAAGGTCACAGATACGCAGTATTTT
CSVEGGAGKVTDTQYF
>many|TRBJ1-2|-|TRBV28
TGTGCCAGCAGTTTAGTGACAGGCTATGGCTACACCTTC
CASSLVTGYGYTF
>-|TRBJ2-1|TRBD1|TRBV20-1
TGCAGTGCTAGCACCGGGACAGACTCCTACAATGAGCAGTTCTTC
CSASTGTDSYNEQFF
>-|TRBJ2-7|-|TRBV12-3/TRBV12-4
TGTGCCAGCAGTTCTAGGGGTTCCGAGCAGTACTTC
CASSSRGSEQYF
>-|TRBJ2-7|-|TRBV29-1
TGCAGCGTTGAGGCCCGGGACCGACAAGCCTCCTACGAGCAGTACTTC
CSVEARDRQASYEQYF
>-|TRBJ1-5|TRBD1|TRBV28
TGTGCCAGCACCAGGACAGGGTTTAGCAATCAGCCCCAGCATTTT
CASTRTGFSNQPQHF
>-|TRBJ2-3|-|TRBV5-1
TGCGCCAGCAGCTTGGCCGGCTGGGGCACAGATACGCAGTATTTT
CASSLAGWGTDTQYF
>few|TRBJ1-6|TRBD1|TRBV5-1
TGCGCCAGCAGCACCCGTGGACAGGATGGGAATTCACCCCTCCACTTT
CASSTRGQDGNSPLHF
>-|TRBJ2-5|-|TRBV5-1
TGCGCCAGCAGCTTACCGGAGAGGACCCAGTACTTC
CASSLPERTQYF
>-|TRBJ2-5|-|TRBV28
TGTGCCAGCAGTTTAAGGTGGAGGGCACGGGAGACCCAGTACTTC
CASSLRWRARETQYF
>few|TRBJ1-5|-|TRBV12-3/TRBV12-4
TGTGCCAGCAGTTTCGGGGCGATCGGCAATCAGCCCCAGCATTTT
CASSFGAIGNQPQHF
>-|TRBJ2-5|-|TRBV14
TGTGACAGCAGCCGCCAGGGTGAGACCCAGTACTTC
CDSSRQGETQYF
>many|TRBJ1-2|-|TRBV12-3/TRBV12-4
TGTGCCAGCAGTTTCCCCGGGTCTGGCTACACCTTC
CASSFPGSGYTF
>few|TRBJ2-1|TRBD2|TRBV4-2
TGTGCCAGCAGCCCCGTGACCACTAGCGGGGGTTACAATGAGCAGTTCTTC
CASSPVTTSGGYNEQFF
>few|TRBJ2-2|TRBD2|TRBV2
TGTGCCAGCCAAACTAGCGGGGGGACAAACACCGGGGAGCTGTTTTTT
CASQTSGGTNTGELFF
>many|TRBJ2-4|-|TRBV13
TGTGCCAGCAGCGTAGGACAAGGGGGTAATCAGTACTTC
CASSVGQGGNQYF
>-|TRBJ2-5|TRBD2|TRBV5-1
TGCGCCAGCGCCTCTAGCGGGACGGAGACCCAGTACTTC
CASASSGTETQYF
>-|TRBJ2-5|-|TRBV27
TGTGCCAGCAGAACGGGAACCTACAATAAGCAGTACTTC
CASRTGTYNKQYF
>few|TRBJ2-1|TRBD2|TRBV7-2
TGTGCCAGCAATTTTATCGAGCGGGGCCAAGGGGAGCAGTTCTTC
CASNFIERGQGEQFF
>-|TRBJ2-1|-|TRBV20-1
TGCAGTGCTAGAGATTATGGCTCCACCTCTTCTTCTTCTCCTAATGAGCAGTTCTTC
CSARDYGSTSSSSPNEQFF
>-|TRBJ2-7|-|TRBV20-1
TGCAGTGCTAGATTCCCGAGGGGGGGCGCCTACGAGCAGTACTTC
CSARFPRGGAYEQYF
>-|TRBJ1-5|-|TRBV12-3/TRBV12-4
TGTGCCAGCAGTTTAACGGCAGATCTTTATAGCAATCAGCCCCAGCATTTT
CASSLTADLYSNQPQHF
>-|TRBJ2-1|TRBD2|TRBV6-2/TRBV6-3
TGTGCCAGCAAAACAATCGGGGGGAGCTCCTACAATGAGCAGTTCTTC
CASKTIGGSSYNEQFF
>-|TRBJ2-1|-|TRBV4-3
TGCGCCAGCAGCCAAGATTGGAGGGGCACACACATTTTCTACAATGAGCAGTTCTTC
CASSQDWRGTHIFYNEQFF
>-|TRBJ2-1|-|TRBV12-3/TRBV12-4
TGTGCCGCCGGAGTCGGGAATGAGCAGTTCTTC
CAAGVGNEQFF
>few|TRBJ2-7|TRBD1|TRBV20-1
TGCAGTTGCCAGGGACAGACGTACGAGCAGTACTTC
CSCQGQTYEQYF
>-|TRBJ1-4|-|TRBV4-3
TGCGCCAGCAGCCAAGTGGGGATTCGTGAAAAACTGTTTTTT
CASSQVGIREKLFF